The sequence of this T cell receptor beta chain was determined in a study of graft-versus-host responses after intestinal transplantation (dated by TCRdb to the early 2020s). For context, the study as a whole: The transplants that recipients received were multivisceral, liver-intestinal, or isolated intestinal. Anti-thymocyte globulin induction was given to all recipients, followed by maintenance tacrolimus and steroids for two to four years. Bulk TCR-beta CDR3 sequencing was used to track graft-versus-host and host-versus-graft alloreactive T cell clones in the graft, circulation and bone marrow after intestinal transplantation. To identify alloreactive clones, pre-transplant mixed lymphocyte reaction products were sequenced and then compared with unstimulated pre-transplant donor and recipient T cells. A cohort of roughly 25 intestinal transplant recipients, including one retransplant, was enrolled, and 3 patients lacking pretransplant specimens were excluded. Donor T cell macrochimerism was defined as a peak of at least 4% donor T cells among recipient peripheral blood mononuclear cells. Rather than going through the commercial service, samples from three later patients were sequenced in-house on an Illumina MiSeq and processed with MiXCR.

The cysteine opens and the phenylalanine closes a CDR3 of 15 amino acids. Only the CDR3 portion is preserved as DNA: 45 bases, with reading frame beginning at the first base. The germline V gene encodes CDR1 SEHNR and CDR2 FQNEAQ (reference sequence). Relative to germline, V is 0 bases shorter and J is 4 bases shorter, with 9 bases between their ends. About this clone: The specificity of this receptor is unknown. Base qualities are not provided; no much larger clone lies one nucleotide away.

Receptors were amplified or captured by the immunoSEQ multiplex PCR assay. For most patients, genomic DNA was isolated with the Qiagen DNeasy Blood and Tissue Kit and sent frozen to Adaptive Biotechnologies for TCR sequencing. Adaptive Biotechnologies carried out high-throughput TCR-beta CDR3 sequencing of genomic DNA for most patients. The authors' analysis ran thus. TCR sequencing data were retrieved from Adaptive's ImmunoSEQ software for around 18 patients, whereas a few other patients were processed with MiXCR and VDJtools. CD4 versus CD8 sorting errors were corrected by removing sequences found in both subsets at a frequency ratio below 5:1. CDR3 nucleotide sequences shared between donor and recipient were removed because the origin of such sequences could not be assigned. To count as alloreactive, a clone needed at least 2-fold expansion over unstimulated cells and a minimum CFSE-low frequency of 0.002% (template counts) or 0.001% (read counts). A clone was considered mappable if detected in the sequenced pre-transplant spleen, lymph node, or MLR CFSE-low populations of the donor or recipient. Cumulative frequency of alloreactive clones was calculated as a percentage of all sequences weighted by copy number. In TCRdb, the immuneACCESS table is reduced to in-frame sequences with V and J assigned. These tables do not hold every clone; where another copy was compared, an unresolved V gene accounts for under half, and the others remain unexplained. Clone size and V and J calls were adopted from that table, with D and trimming inferred from the DNA. This sample lists some 140,000 clones; 92% were detected once. The ten largest clones capture about 0.18% of the sample.

The time point label here, explained by the study, means: cells obtained before transplantation from donor or recipient. CD3+CD4+ and CD3+CD8+ populations were FACS-sorted from unstimulated pre-transplant donor and recipient cells taken from spleen or lymph nodes. The paper as a whole reports these results and caveats: GvH clones were found in recipient bone marrow, and some of the GvH clones appeared earlier in ileal mucosa or blood, which is consistent with an intestinal mucosal origin. The relatively low number and heterogeneity of intestinal transplant patients limited the conclusions. Early after transplant, peak levels of circulating GvH clones were found to be associated with declines in HvG clones. In the allografts of patients with donor T cell macrochimerism, GvH to HvG T cell clonal ratios were high.

This sequence uses TRBV7-9 and TRBJ2-2; the D segment could be TRBD1, given 6 matching bases. Sequencing used unstimulated CD4+ T cells sorted from spleen or lymph node cells, obtained before intestinal transplant. The receptor comes from a human donor who received an intestinal transplant. The nucleotide sequence reads as follows: TGTGCCAGCAGCTTAGCTGGACAGAGCACCGGGGAGCTGTTTTTT. Its protein reads: CASSLAGQSTGELFF.